Each of the 22 T cell receptor beta chains below was sequenced from the same sample in a study of regulatory T cells in long-lasting Graves disease. iRepertoire HTBI primers and Arm-PCR of CDR3 regions built TCR beta libraries. TCRdb independently ran MiXCR on the multiplex PCR reads; one entry per CDR3 protein. The top ten hold about 25% of the sample, which has roughly 420,000 distinct CDR3 sequences, 16% seen once. This sample's time point: newly diagnosed GD, antithyroid drugs for less than 3 months. Preparation of the TCR library used RNA extracted from PBMCs. In addition, the sample was reused for a study of T cells in Graves' hyperthyroidism and ophthalmopathy.

Sequenced material: peripheral blood mononuclear cells (PBMCs), taken at new diagnosis, from a patient treated with antithyroid drugs. The receptors were gathered from a woman aged 18-29 years with Graves disease.

Only one count was recorded for this clonotype. This sequence joins TRBV9 and TRBJ1-2; D is unclear. The CDR3 spans 14 residues. The germline V and J ends were trimmed by 6 bases and 4 bases, with 16 bases remaining between them. Germline V CDR1 and CDR2: SGDLS, YYNGEE. As DNA, the CDR3 is TGTGCCAGCACTGTGTTTGACGGCAGCTATGGCTACACCTTC. Its translation: CASTVFDGSYGYTF.

This clonotype was detected ten times or more. This chain uses TRBV12-3 or TRBV12-4 with TRBJ2-1, with 7 nucleotides matching TRBD1. The V gene end was trimmed by 6 bases and the J gene end by 0 bases; junction bases not matched to a gene: 8. This CDR3 is 16 amino acids long. The CDR3 is CASRAGTAFSYNEQFF. The CDR3 coding sequence is TGTGCCAGCAGGGCCGGGACAGCTTTCTCCTACAATGAGCAGTTCTTC.

This clonotype was picked up many times. V usage is TRBV11-2 and J usage is TRBJ2-1, with D uncertain. This CDR3 spans 15 amino acids. Germline lookup yields CDR1 SGHAT and CDR2 FQNNGV. V lost 2 bases and J lost 0, with 8 bases in between. CDR3 region: CASSLSPLSYNEQFF. CDR3 nucleotide sequence: TGTGCCAGCAGCTTAAGTCCGCTCTCCTACAATGAGCAGTTCTTC.

This clonotype showed up many times. This chain links TRBV10-3 with TRBJ1-2, with 7 bases aligning to TRBD1. Germline V lookup: CDR1 ENHRY, CDR2 SYGVKD. V trimming: 3 bases; J trimming: 8 bases; junction bases outside the gene matches: 9. This CDR3 region has 14 residues. For the CDR3, the DNA is TGTGCCATCAGTGAACACCAGGGGGTAGGCGGCTACACCTTC. Its protein is CAISEHQGVGGYTF.

This clonotype was seen at least ten times. J is TRBJ2-7 and V is TRBV20-1; 9 nucleotides agree with TRBD2. CDR1 is DFQATT, CDR2 SNEGSKA, per germline (reference sequence). The CDR3 is 12 amino acids. As DNA, the CDR3 is TGCGCTGGGGTAGCGGGAGTATACGAGCAGTACTTC. The encoded protein is CAGVAGVYEQYF.

At least ten counts were recorded for this clonotype. This chain links TRBV7-9 with TRBJ2-7; D is uncertain. Per germline, CDR1 SEHNR and CDR2 FQNEAQ (reference sequence). The V and J ends lost 3 bases and 0 bases respectively, with 9 bases between them. The CDR3 consists of 14 residues. In DNA, the CDR3 is TGTGCCAGCAGCTTTGGCACCAGCTCCTACGAGCAGTACTTC. It encodes CASSFGTSSYEQYF.

The chain joins TRBV24-1 to TRBJ2-5, with D hard to call. This CDR3 is built from 15 residues. Germline assignment: CDR1 KGHDR and CDR2 SFDVKD. V was clipped by 2 bases and J by 4 bases, with 13 bases between them. CDR3 sequence (DNA): TGTGCCACCAGTGATTCTGGACCAACGGGAGAGACCCAGTACTTC. Amino acid sequence: CATSDSGPTGETQYF.

This clonotype was observed many times. This chain uses TRBV28 with TRBJ2-3; 11 positions agree with TRBD2. There are 14 residues in the CDR3. Germline loops: CDR1 MDHEN, CDR2 SYDVKM. Unmatched junction bases numbered 4, after V lost 6 bases and J lost 5 bases. The CDR3 sequence: CASSWLAGGDTQYF. CDR3 DNA: TGTGCCAGCAGCTGGCTAGCGGGAGGAGATACGCAGTATTTT.

In its sample, this clonotype was seen many times. V gene TRBV12-3 or TRBV12-4 combines with J gene TRBJ2-4; D not certain. The CDR3 runs to 15 residues. V was shortened by 3 bases and J by 1 base, with 10 bases between the two germline ends. The CDR3 protein is CASSLVGFAKNIQYF. The DNA of the CDR3 is TGTGCCAGCAGTTTGGTTGGGTTTGCCAAAAACATTCAGTACTTC.

In the case of this clonotype: With a much larger clone just one base away, this may be a read error. The rearrangement uses TRBV6-1 and TRBJ2-1; the D call may be TRBD1 or TRBD2 (5 bases each). V was shortened by 6 bases and J by 6 bases, with 21 bases between the two germline ends. Germline V lookup: CDR1 MNHNS, CDR2 SASEGT. This CDR3 has 16 amino acids. The CDR3 DNA reads as TGTGCCAGCAGCCCTCACGGGGCAGGAGTAATCAATGAGCAGTTCTTC. Translation gives CASSPHGAGVINEQFF.

This clonotype was counted ten times or more. The chain employs TRBV7-3 and TRBJ2-1, with D unresolved. This CDR3 comprises 15 residues. Germline V gene sequence: CDR1 SGHTA, CDR2 FQGTGA. V lost 1 base and J 0 bases, leaving 7 bases between the germline ends. This CDR3 reads CASSLIKGSYNEQFF. DNA of the CDR3: TGTGCCAGCAGCTTAATTAAGGGCTCCTACAATGAGCAGTTCTTC.

The chain joins TRBV19 to TRBJ1-1, with 9 nucleotides matching TRBD1. The junction had 9 bases not matched to a gene; V was cut back by 6 bases and J by 1 base. Germline loops: CDR1 LNHDA, CDR2 SQIVND (reference sequence). The CDR3 sequence is 16 residues long. The CDR3 nucleotides read TGTGCCAGTAGGACCGTACGGACAGGGGAGAACACTGAAGCTTTCTTT. It is translated as CASRTVRTGENTEAFF.

The chain joins TRBV19 to TRBJ2-5, with D unresolved. The V end was cut by 9 bases, the J end by 2 bases, with 13 bases between. CDR1 and CDR2 from the germline V gene are LNHDA and SQIVND (reference sequence). There are 13 residues in the CDR3. Here the CDR3 DNA reads TGTGCCAGCATTGACTTGGGTCAAGAGACCCAGTACTTC. This encodes CASIDLGQETQYF.

As DNA, the CDR3 is TGTGCCAGCAGTTCGTCCGGGGGGGGGGCAGATACGCAGTATTTT. Translated, it gives CASSSSGGGADTQYF. The chain employs TRBV28 and TRBJ2-3, with 8 positions matching TRBD2. The V segment lost 4 bases and the J segment 4 bases; nucleotides outside the gene matches: 7. In germline, CDR1 is MDHEN, CDR2 SYDVKM. The CDR3 totals 15 residues.

This clonotype was found a few times. The chain employs TRBV12-3 or TRBV12-4 and TRBJ1-1, with D perhaps matching TRBD1 (6 bases). Trimming shortened V by 7 bases and J by 4 bases, and 13 bases separated the two germline ends. There are 13 residues in the CDR3. As DNA, the CDR3 is TGTGCCAGCACGAGGGGGGGAGCCACTGAAGCTTTCTTT. Amino acids: CASTRGGATEAFF.

This chain connects TRBV2 to TRBJ2-1, with D perhaps matching TRBD1 or TRBD2 (5 bases each). V was cut by 6 bases and J by 8 bases, with 17 bases left in between. The CDR3 totals 14 residues. Per the germline V gene, CDR1 is SNHLY and CDR2 is FYNNEI. The chain's CDR3 is CASRIDGRGDEQFF. In DNA, the CDR3 is TGTGCCAGCAGGATTGACGGGCGAGGGGATGAGCAGTTCTTC.

V is TRBV27 and J is TRBJ2-3; the D gene could be TRBD1 or TRBD2 (5 bases each). Germline V gene data show CDR1 as MNHEY and CDR2 as SMNVEV (reference sequence). V shed 3 bases and J shed 1 base, with 11 bases lying between them. The CDR3 has 15 residues. The CDR3 coding sequence is TGTGCCAGCAGTTTGGCTAGCAGGGGCACAGATACGCAGTATTTT. It specifies CASSLASRGTDTQYF.

The table lists this clonotype with many counts. J is TRBJ2-1 and V is TRBV29-1; D call uncertain. Germline assignment: CDR1 SQVTM and CDR2 ANQGSEA. The length of the CDR3 is 10 residues. The ends were cut back, 4 bases at V and 4 bases at J, with 2 bases in the middle. The CDR3 here is CSVVYNEQFF. As DNA, the CDR3 is TGCAGCGTTGTATACAATGAGCAGTTCTTC.

To note about this clonotype: A much more abundant neighbour one base away suggests this may be a read error. The CDR3 nucleotides read TGTGCCACCAGTGATCCAAAGGTGGCAGGGGTCCAAGAGACCCAGTACTTC. Protein sequence: CATSDPKVAGVQETQYF. V usage is TRBV24-1 and J usage is TRBJ2-5, with D maybe TRBD1 (6 bases). Between the trimmed V and J ends, which lost 3 bases and 1 base, there was a span of 17 bases. The CDR3 loop spans 17 amino acids. Per the germline V gene, CDR1 is KGHDR and CDR2 is SFDVKD.

Ten or more counts support this clonotype. The chain links TRBV5-1 to TRBJ2-3, with 12 bases aligning to TRBD2. The V gene's germline CDR1 is SGHRS and CDR2 YFSETQ. V shed 0 bases and J 3 bases; nucleotides not matched to a gene: 5. The CDR3 runs 17 residues. CDR3 nucleotides: TGCGCCAGCAGCTTGGAGCTAGCGGGAGGGCGAACAGATACGCAGTATTTT. It is translated as CASSLELAGGRTDTQYF.

This clonotype has a handful of counts. V gene TRBV27 combines with J gene TRBJ2-1; the D gene is possibly TRBD1 (6 bases). The CDR3 has 18 residues. The germline V gene encodes CDR1 MNHEY and CDR2 SMNVEV (reference sequence). The ends were cut back, 5 bases at V and 8 bases at J, with 28 bases in the middle. The CDR3 protein is CASSPKPMGVAGVDEQFF. For the CDR3, the DNA is TGTGCCAGCAGTCCTAAACCAATGGGTGTGGCAGGGGTTGATGAGCAGTTCTTC.

The V gene is TRBV5-6, the J gene TRBJ2-3; a possible D gene is TRBD1 (6 bases). The CDR3 loop spans 17 amino acids. Germline V CDR1 and CDR2: SGHDT, YYEEEE. Trimming took 4 bases from V and 8 from J, leaving 26 bases between them. CDR3 loop: CASSQTEDSSGIGTQYF. The CDR3 bases are TGTGCCAGCAGCCAAACCGAGGACAGCTCGGGTATCGGTACGCAGTATTTT.